The 9 T cell receptor beta chains below were found in one sample sequenced in a study of blood T cell repertoires in COVID-19. Produced via immunoSEQ multiplex PCR; TCRdb's table is partial and in-frame only. The data show a few hundred thousand clones, with 80% to 90% seen just once and around 1.5% held by the top ten. The sequencing sample was made of peripheral blood. The receptors here all came from a woman aged 35 to 49 who had recovered from COVID-19.

This rearrangement joins TRBV13 to TRBJ1-1; tentative D call: TRBD1 (6 bases). Germline values: CDR1 PRHDT, CDR2 FYEKMQ (reference sequence). CDR3 length: 13 amino acids. Trimming took off 5 bases at V and 5 bases at J, with 12 bases between the two ends. CDR3 sequence reads: CASSPQGVTEAFF. CDR3 DNA: TGTGCCAGCAGCCCACAGGGTGTTACTGAAGCTTTCTTT.

The chain links TRBV5-8 to TRBJ2-3; D is possibly TRBD1 (7 bases). The CDR3 runs to 16 residues. CDR1 is SGHTS and CDR2 is YDEGEE in the germline V gene. The germline V and J ends were trimmed by 0 bases and 1 base, with 12 bases remaining between them. The CDR3, as DNA: TGTGCCAGCAGCTTGGCAGGGGGGAGTGGCACAGATACGCAGTATTTT. Its translation is CASSLAGGSGTDTQYF.

This chain uses TRBV19 with TRBJ1-3; D not resolved. Trimming left V 8 bases short and J 8 bases short, with 25 bases between. The CDR3 contains 16 residues. CDR1 is LNHDA, CDR2 SQIVND, per germline (reference sequence). CDR3 loop: CASRRSGHSSSDTIYF. DNA for the CDR3: TGTGCCAGTCGGCGAAGCGGTCATTCTTCTTCTGACACCATATATTTT.

The chain joins TRBV13 to TRBJ2-1; 10 positions match TRBD2. Germline CDR1 PRHDT, CDR2 FYEKMQ (reference sequence). The CDR3 is made up of 15 amino acids. Germline trimming cut 6 bases from V and 4 bases from J; bases unmatched to any gene: 6. CDR3 region: CASSQSGGAYNEQFF. CDR3 bases: TGTGCCAGCAGTCAAAGCGGGGGGGCTTACAATGAGCAGTTCTTC.

This chain uses TRBV19 with TRBJ1-1; D possibly corresponds to TRBD1 (6 bases). CDR1 is LNHDA and CDR2 is SQIVND in the germline V gene (reference sequence). There are 13 residues in the CDR3. V dropped 5 bases and J dropped 10 bases, with 17 bases sitting between them. The CDR3 DNA follows: TGTGCCAGTAGTCTCCAACTGGGCAGGGGAGCTTTCTTT. It is translated as CASSLQLGRGAFF.

The rearrangement joins TRBV6-2 or TRBV6-3 to TRBJ1-1; 8 bases fit TRBD1. Trimming removed 4 bases from V and 7 bases from J; junction bases left unmatched: 2. The CDR3 contains 12 residues. The germline CDR1 and CDR2 sequences are MNHEY and SVGEGT. The CDR3 nucleotides read TGTGCCAGCAGTTTTACAGGGGGTGAAGCTTTCTTT. This encodes CASSFTGGEAFF.

The chain links TRBV18 to TRBJ2-5, with 7 bases aligning to TRBD1. Germline CDR1 KGHSH, CDR2 LQKENI. This CDR3 is built from 16 residues. Losses at the gene ends were 4 bases for V and 0 bases for J; bases not matched to a gene: 8. In DNA, the CDR3 is TGTGCCAGCTCACTAAACAGGGGATTTCACCAAGAGACCCAGTACTTC. It encodes CASSLNRGFHQETQYF.

There are a few counts of this clone. This chain connects TRBV7-2 to TRBJ1-4; D call uncertain. The germline V gene has CDR1 SGHTA and CDR2 FQGNSA. The length of the CDR3 is 15 residues. The V and J ends lost 1 base and 5 bases respectively, with 11 bases between them. The CDR3 here is CASSLVTHRNEKLFF. The CDR3 DNA reads as TGTGCCAGCAGCTTAGTGACACACCGGAATGAAAAACTGTTTTTT.

The table lists this clone with a count of one. The rearrangement uses TRBV28 and TRBJ1-2; 10 bases fit TRBD1. The CDR3 runs 19 residues. CDR1 MDHEN and CDR2 SYDVKM come from the germline V gene. Trimming cost V 6 bases and J 2 bases; bases outside gene matches: 18. This CDR3 reads CASSELTGGFRIRNYGYTF. The DNA of the CDR3 is TGTGCCAGCAGCGAATTGACAGGGGGCTTCCGGATCCGAAACTATGGCTACACCTTC.